This T cell receptor beta chain was identified during a study of T cell repertoires in cytomegalovirus infection. Study-level information: An indication of both CMV infection and matching HLA type came from public TCR beta signatures.

Turning to this clonotype: Its specificity is not known.

With V trimmed by 2 bases and J by 1 base, 17 bases remained unmatched. Germline loops: CDR1 DFQATT, CDR2 SNEGSKA (reference sequence). The CDR3 runs to 18 residues. Findings and caveats of the study: Identification of carriers of CMV plus the relevant HLA was performed using cumulative public TCR beta family frequency.

TCRdb re-derived calls from the reads in MiXCR, one entry per CDR3 protein. The data hold about 500,000 distinct CDR3 sequences, with around 30% observed a single time. This chain uses TRBV20-1 with TRBJ2-7, with 7 nucleotides matching TRBD1. The starting material was cultured PBMCs, obtained from culture after CMV antigen stimulation. The clonotype was recovered from a human donor in good health (CMV status not recorded). Some clones in this sample may be carry-over from other donors' samples. This CDR3 is CSARNRGARKSVSYEQYV. CDR3 bases: TGCAGTGCTAGAAACAGGGGAGCAAGGAAGAGCGTTTCCTACGAGCAGTACGTC.